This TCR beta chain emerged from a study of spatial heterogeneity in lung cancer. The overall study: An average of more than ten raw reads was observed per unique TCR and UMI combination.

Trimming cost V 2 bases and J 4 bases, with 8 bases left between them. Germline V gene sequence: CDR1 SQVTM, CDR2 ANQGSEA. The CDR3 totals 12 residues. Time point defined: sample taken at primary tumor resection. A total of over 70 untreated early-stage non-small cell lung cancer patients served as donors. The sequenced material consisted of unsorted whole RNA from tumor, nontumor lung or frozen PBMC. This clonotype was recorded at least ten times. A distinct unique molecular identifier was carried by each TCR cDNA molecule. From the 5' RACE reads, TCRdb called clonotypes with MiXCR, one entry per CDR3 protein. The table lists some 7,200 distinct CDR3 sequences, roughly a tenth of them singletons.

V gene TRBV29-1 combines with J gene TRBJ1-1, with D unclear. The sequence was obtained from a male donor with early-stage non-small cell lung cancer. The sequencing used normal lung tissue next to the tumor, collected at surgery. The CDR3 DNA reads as TGCAGCGTTGAACGGGGAAGCACTGAAGCTTTCTTT. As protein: CSVERGSTEAFF.